A single sample gave rise to the 12 T cell receptor beta chains below, sequenced in a study of T-cell memory formation after mild COVID-19. In TCRdb, the 5' RACE reads were re-called with MiXCR into one record per CDR3 protein. There are 11,000 to 15,000 distinct CDR3 sequences in the sample; roughly 19% occur only once, and about half lies in the top ten. The sequenced sample consisted of PBMCs or a T cell subset sorted from them (not recorded which). The receptors derive from an adult woman who had mild COVID-19 (a few samples of this study predate the infection). Cell type and time point are not known.

The table lists this clonotype with many counts. The CDR3: CSVARQMTYEQYF. The DNA for the CDR3 is TGCAGCGTTGCACGGCAGATGACCTACGAGCAGTACTTC. The genes are TRBV29-1 and TRBJ2-7; D remains unclear. The V gene lost 4 bases and the J gene lost 2 bases, with 12 bases spanning the gap. Germline-derived CDR1 and CDR2 are SQVTM and ANQGSEA. This CDR3 is built from 13 residues.

This clonotype was counted ten times or more. V and J are TRBV6-2 or TRBV6-3 and TRBJ1-1; D is unresolved. This CDR3 has 13 amino acids. V was trimmed by 1 base and J by 1 base, leaving 4 bases between them. Germline-derived CDR1 and CDR2 are MNHEY and SVGEGT. The DNA of the CDR3 is TGTGCCAGCAGTTACTTCAGGAACACTGAAGCTTTCTTT. Residues: CASSYFRNTEAFF.

This clonotype was recorded many times. J is TRBJ1-1 and V is TRBV5-5; D perhaps matches TRBD1 (5 bases). Germline assignment: CDR1 SGHKS and CDR2 YYEKEE (reference sequence). Trimming shortened V by 5 bases and J by 0 bases, and 20 bases separated the two germline ends. CDR3 length equals 17 residues. CDR3 loop: CASREHGASFMNTEAFF. The DNA of the CDR3 is TGTGCCAGCAGGGAACACGGGGCGTCCTTCATGAACACTGAAGCTTTCTTT. Complete variable domain (other parts from reference TRBV5-5 and TRBJ1-1): DAGVTQSPTHLIKTRGQQVTLRCSPISGHKSVSWYQQVLGQGPQFIFQYYEKEERGRGNFPDRFSARQFPNYSSELNVNALLLGDSALYLCASREHGASFMNTEAFFGQGTRLTVV.

Ten or more counts support this clonotype. The rearrangement uses TRBV3-1 and TRBJ1-1; no firm D call. The V gene lost 1 base and the J gene lost 6 bases, with 6 bases spanning the gap. The length of the CDR3 is 12 residues. Germline V gives CDR1 LGHDT, CDR2 YNNKEL (reference sequence). This CDR3 is CASSQAFSEAFF. The CDR3 DNA is TGTGCCAGCAGCCAAGCCTTCTCTGAAGCTTTCTTT.

In this sample, this clonotype turned up many times. The rearrangement joins TRBV5-1 to TRBJ2-5, with D tentatively TRBD2 (7 bases). CDR1 and CDR2 from the germline V gene are SGHRS and YFSETQ. Trimming shortened V by 1 base and J by 5 bases, and 15 bases separated the two germline ends. The CDR3 is 15 amino acids. The CDR3: CASSLPTGGAETQYF. The DNA for the CDR3 is TGCGCCAGCAGCTTGCCCACGGGGGGCGCGGAGACCCAGTACTTC.

This clonotype was seen ten or more times. V gene TRBV5-1 combines with J gene TRBJ2-7; no clear D. CDR3 length equals 13 residues. Germline assignment: CDR1 SGHRS and CDR2 YFSETQ. V gave up 0 bases and J gave up 3 bases, with 7 bases separating them. In DNA form, the CDR3 reads TGCGCCAGCAGCTTGGCGGCTTACTACGAGCAGTACTTC. This encodes CASSLAAYYEQYF.

By sample fraction, this clonotype is medium-sized. V and J are TRBV2 and TRBJ2-1, with D perhaps matching TRBD2 (6 bases). Trimming cost V 6 bases and J 9 bases, with 15 bases left between them. CDR1 is SNHLY and CDR2 is FYNNEI in the germline V gene. The CDR3 spans 13 residues. DNA of the CDR3: TGTGCCAGCAGGGCTAGCGTCGCCACTGAGCAGTTCTTC. Translation: CASRASVATEQFF.

This clonotype was seen ten or more times. The chain carries TRBV6-5 and TRBJ1-5, with 9 bases aligning to TRBD1. The CDR3 spans 14 residues. Germline V gene lookup returns CDR1 MNHEY and CDR2 SVGAGI. Trimming took 5 bases from V and 6 from J; bases not matched to a gene: 5. Written as DNA, the CDR3 is TGTGCCAGCAGTCCCGGGACAGGGAGTCAGCCCCAGCATTTT. This sequence encodes CASSPGTGSQPQHF.

This clonotype has ten or more counts. The rearrangement joins TRBV7-2 to TRBJ1-4; no definite D call. V lost 5 bases, J lost 4 bases, and 11 bases lay in between. This CDR3 is built from 14 residues. Germline V CDR1 and CDR2: SGHTA, FQGNSA. The CDR3 DNA reads as TGTGCCAGCAGCCCGAGTCCTTATAATGAAAAACTGTTTTTT. Amino acid sequence: CASSPSPYNEKLFF.

This clonotype was picked up many times. This rearrangement joins TRBV12-3 or TRBV12-4 to TRBJ1-1; D call uncertain. The CDR3 totals 11 residues. V was clipped by 6 bases and J by 5 bases, with 7 bases between them. This CDR3 reads CASSYQTEAFF. The CDR3 DNA sequence: TGTGCCAGCAGCTATCAAACTGAAGCTTTCTTT.

By share, this clonotype ranks as medium-sized (0.01 to 0.1%). The chain recombines TRBV7-6 with TRBJ2-1; 11 nucleotides agree with TRBD2. Germline CDR1 and CDR2: SGHVS and FNYEAQ. There are 16 residues in the CDR3. The V segment lost 4 bases and the J segment 8 bases; nucleotides outside the gene matches: 10. The DNA for the CDR3 is TGTGCCAGCAGCTACCCCTTAGCGGGAGGGCGCGATGAGCAGTTCTTC. It translates to CASSYPLAGGRDEQFF. Combining the CDR3 with reference TRBV7-6 and TRBJ2-1 gives the whole variable domain GAGVSQSPRYKVTKRGQDVALRCDPISGHVSLYWYRQALGQGPEFLTYFNYEAQQDKSGLPNDRFSAERPEGSISTLTIQRTEQRDSAMYRCASSYPLAGGRDEQFFGPGTRLTVL.

The rearrangement uses TRBV9 and TRBJ2-7; D may be TRBD1 or TRBD2 (5 bases each). Germline V gene sequence: CDR1 SGDLS, CDR2 YYNGEE. The CDR3 covers 14 residues. Trimming removed 2 bases at V and 4 bases at J, with 13 bases between. CDR3 amino acids: CASSVSPEGYEQYF. DNA of the CDR3: TGTGCCAGCAGCGTGTCCCCAGAGGGGTACGAGCAGTACTTC.